A selection of T cell receptor beta chains follows, all from one sample in a study of blood T cell repertoires in COVID-19. Profiling relied on immunoSEQ multiplex PCR, and the TCRdb table lists in-frame clones only, not all of them. The profile shows about 150,000 clones, roughly 88% of them singletons. The sequenced sample was peripheral blood. Receptor source: a man aged 55 to 69 with COVID-19, enrolled during active disease. The conserved cysteine and the conserved F or W are not part of the CDR3 here.

CDR3aa: ASSQSRETNYGYT
v_gene: TRBV16

CDR3aa: ASSPGLEEKLF
v_gene: TRBV18

CDR3aa: ASSLSAGLYGYT
v_gene: TRBV5-1

CDR3aa: ASSSGGQETQY
v_gene: TRBV5-4

CDR3aa: SVGRELSGGATVYEQY
v_gene: TRBV29-1

CDR3aa: ASSMRTGLQPQH
v_gene: TRBV19

CDR3aa: ASSRPPGTGASDTQY
v_gene: TRBV27

CDR3aa: ASSSIQGRKTYEQY
v_gene: TRBV11-3

CDR3aa: ASSDRGAVYEQY
v_gene: TRBV25-1

CDR3aa: ASSGTGIWGDYLNTEAF
v_gene: TRBV6-1

CDR3aa: ASIHRGANTEAF
v_gene: TRBV19

CDR3aa: AASGVQGNSPLH
v_gene: TRBV19

CDR3aa: ASRLAGGPHDEQF
v_gene: TRBV19

CDR3aa: ASSSPGGVNSPLH
v_gene: TRBV27

CDR3aa: ASSLRDRGGYT
v_gene: TRBV12-3/TRBV12-4

CDR3aa: ASSYVGGVQETQY
v_gene: TRBV6-2/TRBV6-3

CDR3aa: AWSLKLGGGANVLT
v_gene: TRBV30

CDR3aa: ASTSATSSSYGTQY
v_gene: TRBV28

CDR3aa: ASSQVTSSTDTQY
v_gene: TRBV4-2

CDR3aa: ASSPKQGAGNTIY
v_gene: TRBV18

CDR3aa: ASSFIVQGGKSNQPQH
v_gene: TRBV27

CDR3aa: AISPRQGDHEQY
v_gene: TRBV10-3

CDR3aa: ASSLPTRVRAF
v_gene: TRBV12-3/TRBV12-4

CDR3aa: ASRPGTGAPEAF
v_gene: TRBV7-2

CDR3aa: ASSPTGNYGYT
v_gene: TRBV7-3

CDR3aa: ASSPAGLNEQF
v_gene: TRBV18

CDR3aa: ASSSPTGGNSPLH
v_gene: TRBV7-2

CDR3aa: ASSLAGALNEKLF
v_gene: TRBV7-2

CDR3aa: AWALGHRNGYT
v_gene: TRBV30

CDR3aa: ARWGTSGGFSYNEQF
v_gene: TRBV6-4

CDR3aa: SVEILAGGLYEQY
v_gene: TRBV29-1

CDR3aa: ASSPYGGVGGTDTQY
v_gene: TRBV11-3

CDR3aa: ASSLGTANQPQH
v_gene: TRBV5-1

CDR3aa: ASSLGHGGTGELF
v_gene: TRBV7-6

CDR3aa: ASFDSEQETQY
v_gene: TRBV5-1

CDR3aa: ASSIPVTGELF
v_gene: TRBV19